This T cell receptor (beta chain) was sequenced during a study of blood T cells in healthy people across ages. The study, taken as a whole, reports: Whereas aged donors had fewer naive CD4+ cells, long-lived donors had more of them and higher diversity.

J gave up 4 bases and V 6 bases, and 10 bases lay outside the gene matches. In germline, CDR1 is DFQATT, CDR2 SNEGSKA (reference sequence). The CDR3 runs to 16 residues. The use of a sample-barcoded 5' primer and a J-beta primer mix characterized a second PCR of 7 to 11 cycles. TCRdb analysed the 5' RACE reads with MiXCR anew, one entry per CDR3 protein. The sample shows 1 million or so distinct CDR3 sequences, approximately 26% of them seen only once. Regarding this clonotype: Its antigen is unidentified.

These data also formed part of another study, on T cells of mothers and their children.

Sequencing was carried out using blood. This TCR was sampled from a girl aged 2 to 9 in good health. The chain carries TRBV20-1 and TRBJ2-1; 12 nucleotides agree with TRBD2. DNA for the CDR3: TGCAGTGCGCCCCCCCTAGCGGGAGGGCCATACAATGAGCAGTTCTTC. This sequence encodes CSAPPLAGGPYNEQFF.